This T cell receptor beta chain was sequenced in a study of blood T cells in healthy people across ages. The CDR3 sequence is 15 residues long. CDR1 DFQATT and CDR2 SNEGSKA come from the germline V gene (reference sequence). V lost 6 bases and J lost 0; bases outside the gene matches: 7. The study, taken as a whole, reports: A strong correlation was seen between TCR beta diversity and naive T cell percentage. While age rose, TCR beta diversity per million T cells dropped in a roughly linear way.

Primers used in a second PCR of roughly 6 to 11 cycles were a sample-barcoded 5' primer and a J-beta primer mix. CDR3-containing paired-end reads numbered at least 2.5 million in each sample. TCRdb reanalysed the 5' RACE reads using MiXCR and keeps one entry per CDR3 protein. The sample contains 850,000 to 1,000,000 distinct CDR3 sequences, 51% of which appear only once. A note on this clonotype: The antigen remains unidentified.

A minimum of 5.5 micrograms of total RNA was extracted per sample. The rearrangement links TRBV20-1 to TRBJ2-1, with TRBD1 matching 8 bases. This sequence originates from an older woman in good health. The source material was blood. The CDR3 DNA sequence: TGCAGTGCACTGAGACAGGGGAGCTCCTACAATGAGCAGTTCTTC. This encodes CSALRQGSSYNEQFF.